The entry that follows covers one T cell receptor beta chain sequence. Antigen: not known. For the second PCR, which ran for about 7 to 11 cycles, a sample-barcoded 5' primer and a J-beta primer mix were used. TCRdb independently ran MiXCR on the 5' RACE reads; one entry per CDR3 protein. The table shows some 1,000,000 distinct CDR3 sequences, with about 25% occurring only once. The data are from a study of blood T cells in healthy people across ages. General study findings and limits: Estimated diversity that came from one million T cells was considered an underestimate. Unknown CMV status may confound age-related changes in expanded clones. Among T cells, TCR beta diversity per million cells dropped roughly linearly as age rose.

This CDR3 comprises 15 residues. CDR1 is DFQATT, CDR2 SNEGSKA, per germline (reference sequence). This sample also belongs to another study, concerning T cells of mothers and their children. Turning to that study: Each mother yielded more than 9.5 million TCR beta CDR3 reads. Each child yielded around 2.9 million reads.

This clonotype was obtained from a girl aged 2 to 10 in good health. The V and J genes are TRBV20-1 and TRBJ2-5; 7 positions agree with TRBD1. With the DNA end fitting TRBJ2-1 better, the J assignment may be wrong. Sequences were obtained from blood. The CDR3 region has the DNA TGCAGTGCTAGAGGGGTCAGGGGGACCGACAATGAGCAGTTCTTC. Translating it yields CSARGVRGTDNEQFF.